Each of the 15 T cell receptor beta chains below was sequenced from the same sample in a study of PD-1 blockade in classical Hodgkin lymphoma. In every patient, relapse followed autologous stem cell transplantation, while exposure to brentuximab vedotin differed. Repertoires were generated with immunoSEQ multiplex PCR, while TCRdb's copy carries only in-frame clones and drops some. Among about 76,000 clones, under 90% were seen once, and the ten largest hold 20% to 25%. Sequenced here: peripheral blood mononuclear cells (PBMCs), sampled at baseline. The receptors derive from a human donor with classical Hodgkin lymphoma.

The chain links TRBV27 to TRBJ1-5; D gene uncertain. V lost 4 bases and J 0 bases, leaving 4 bases between the germline ends. CDR1 is MNHEY, CDR2 SMNVEV, per germline (reference sequence). CDR3 size: 13 residues. In nucleotides, the CDR3 is TGTGCCAGCAGTTCCAGTAGCAATCAGCCCCAGCATTTT. This encodes CASSSSSNQPQHF.

This clone was counted once. The chain has TRBV5-6 and TRBJ2-1; D is undetermined. Trimming shortened V by 0 bases and J by 10 bases, and 5 bases separated the two germline ends. Per germline, CDR1 SGHDT and CDR2 YYEEEE. This CDR3 is 11 amino acids long. Written as DNA, the CDR3 is TGTGCCAGCAGCTTGGGCTTCGAGCAGTTCTTC. Translating it yields CASSLGFEQFF.

The chain is built from TRBV6-1 and TRBJ2-7, with TRBD1 as a possible D gene (5 bases). V shed 2 bases and J shed 3 bases, with 20 bases lying between them. The CDR3 sequence is 17 residues long. Germline values: CDR1 MNHNS, CDR2 SASEGT. The CDR3 coding sequence is TGTGCCAGCAGTGAAAGGGGTCAAGGCAGGGTGGACTACGAGCAGTACTTC. It specifies CASSERGQGRVDYEQYF.

J is TRBJ1-1 and V is TRBV7-6; 8 nucleotides match TRBD1. Germline loops: CDR1 SGHVS, CDR2 FNYEAQ. Trimming cost V 0 bases and J 4 bases; bases outside gene matches: 16. The CDR3 is made up of 19 amino acids. CDR3 loop: CASSLARGDRQGFRTEAFF. CDR3 sequence (DNA): TGTGCCAGCAGCTTAGCCAGGGGGGACCGACAGGGGTTTCGCACTGAAGCTTTCTTT. The whole variable domain, remainder taken from reference TRBV7-6 and TRBJ1-1, is GAGVSQSPRYKVTKRGQDVALRCDPISGHVSLYWYRQALGQGPEFLTYFNYEAQQDKSGLPNDRFSAERPEGSISTLTIQRTEQRDSAMYRCASSLARGDRQGFRTEAFFGQGTRLTVV.

This clone was recorded once. This chain connects TRBV9 to TRBJ1-4; perhaps TRBD1 as D (5 bases). The CDR3 length is 15 residues. Trimming took 4 bases from V and 4 from J, leaving 14 bases between them. In germline, CDR1 is SGDLS, CDR2 YYNGEE. CDR3 sequence reads: CASSTGRLDNEKLFF. The CDR3 DNA reads as TGTGCCAGCAGCACGGGACGGCTTGATAATGAAAAACTGTTTTTT.

The rearrangement links TRBV29-1 to TRBJ1-1; no firm D call. The germline V gene has CDR1 SQVTM and CDR2 ANQGSEA. Trimming took 4 bases from V and 1 from J, leaving 7 bases between them. The CDR3 totals 12 residues. The CDR3 is CSVGQRNTEAFF. CDR3 coding DNA: TGCAGCGTTGGCCAGAGGAACACTGAAGCTTTCTTT.

This chain uses TRBV6-1 with TRBJ1-1; the D gene is possibly TRBD1 (5 bases). The V gene's germline CDR1 is MNHNS and CDR2 SASEGT. V was shortened by 0 bases and J by 0 bases, with 8 bases between the two germline ends. CDR3 length: 15 amino acids. This CDR3 is CASSEAGVLNTEAFF. In nucleotides, the CDR3 is TGTGCCAGCAGTGAAGCGGGGGTCCTGAACACTGAAGCTTTCTTT.

The chain has TRBV6-1 and TRBJ2-7; TRBD1 matches 11 bases. Germline CDR1 is MNHNS and CDR2 is SASEGT. The CDR3 contains 15 residues. The trim removed 7 bases at V and 4 bases at J, leaving 9 bases unmatched. The CDR3 reads CASTTGQGALYEQYF. Written as DNA, the CDR3 is TGTGCCAGCACTACTGGACAGGGGGCGTTGTACGAGCAGTACTTC.

The chain employs TRBV5-1 and TRBJ2-3; D is uncertain. Trimming removed 0 bases at V and 0 bases at J, with 5 bases between. Germline CDR1 SGHRS, CDR2 YFSETQ. The CDR3 is 14 amino acids. CDR3 in amino acids: CASSLAVSTDTQYF. DNA of the CDR3: TGCGCCAGCAGCTTGGCCGTCAGCACAGATACGCAGTATTTT.

This clone was seen once. This chain links TRBV4-3 with TRBJ2-7, with D possibly matching TRBD1 (5 bases). The germline gives CDR1 LGHNA, CDR2 YSLEER. Trimming took off 2 bases at V and 4 bases at J, with 18 bases between the two ends. The CDR3 extends over 16 amino acids. The CDR3 coding sequence is TGCGCCAGCAGCCAAACCAACAGGATACCCCATTACGAGCAGTACTTC. Residues: CASSQTNRIPHYEQYF.

This clone appeared once. The V and J genes are TRBV28 and TRBJ2-7; the match to TRBD1 covers 9 bases. In germline, CDR1 is MDHEN, CDR2 SYDVKM. After removal of 5 bases from V and 7 bases from J, the junction contained 18 bases not matched to a gene. The CDR3 extends over 17 amino acids. The CDR3 here is CASSIPGQGKGSIEQYF. For the CDR3, the DNA is TGTGCCAGCAGTATCCCGGGACAGGGAAAGGGGAGCATAGAGCAGTACTTC.

The chain links TRBV7-9 to TRBJ2-2; D is unresolved. Trimming removed 2 bases at V and 3 bases at J, with 16 bases between. The CDR3 is made up of 17 amino acids. Germline assignment: CDR1 SEHNR and CDR2 FQNEAQ (reference sequence). For the CDR3, the DNA is TGTGCCAGCAGCTTAACATACACACTCATCGACACCGGGGAGCTGTTTTTT. Translation gives CASSLTYTLIDTGELFF.

This clone has just one count. V usage is TRBV4-1 and J usage is TRBJ2-1, with D unresolved. Trimming left V 10 bases short and J 0 bases short, with 16 bases between. The CDR3 length is 15 residues. CDR1 is MGHRA, CDR2 YSYEKL, per germline. CDR3 loop: CATGDPKGSYNEQFF. The CDR3 nucleotides are TGCGCCACCGGCGACCCGAAAGGCTCCTACAATGAGCAGTTCTTC.

The V and J genes are TRBV6-5 and TRBJ1-1; D might be TRBD1 (5 bases). This CDR3 is 16 amino acids long. CDR1 and CDR2 (germline): MNHEY, SVGAGI. V was cut by 2 bases and J by 0 bases, with 13 bases left in between. The CDR3 nucleotides are TGTGCCAGCAGTTACACGAGTCGGGGCCTGAACACTGAAGCTTTCTTT. Its protein is CASSYTSRGLNTEAFF.

The rearrangement links TRBV25-1 to TRBJ2-1; 7 nucleotides agree with TRBD2. After removal of 5 bases from V and 5 bases from J, the junction contained 9 bases not matched to a gene. The length of the CDR3 is 15 residues. CDR1 and CDR2 from the germline V gene are MGHDK and SYGVNS. The CDR3 reads CASSSPGGSHNEQFF. The CDR3 DNA follows: TGTGCCAGCAGTTCCCCAGGCGGGAGTCACAATGAGCAGTTCTTC.